Sequencing of this T cell receptor (beta chain) was carried out in a study of long-term antiretroviral therapy in people with HIV (dated by TCRdb to about 2022). Describing the broader study: Collection of the earliest samples took place about a decade ahead of the 2015 WHO recommendation for immediate ART, at a time when ART was typically delayed until CD4 counts fell. A retrospective serial study tested whether changes in peripheral blood TRB repertoire composition and diversity were associated with ART initiation and durable HIV suppression. The cohort contributed about 190 cryopreserved PBMC samples from about 31 adults with confirmed HIV infection, collected serially over a mean of about six years (range 1-12). About 35% of the 30 participants with HIV were female. No cross-contamination during QIAcube processing turned up in test extractions that ran a monoclonal T-cell line alongside 25 to 35 polyclonal samples. What the study reported, not specific to this receptor: Narrower CDR3 length ranges were observed in HIV repertoires than in controls, and an antigen-experienced repertoire with only a slight naive shift after ART was suggested by the network structure. Inferences about post-ART repertoire changes were limited because no data were available on ART adherence, viral resistance or therapy changes. Because pre-ART samples had limited cell numbers, profiling was done on unsorted PBMC rather than on sorted CD4+ and CD8+ T cells. A significant increase in TRB diversity was found to be associated with ART initiation, although TRB diversity was observed to remain significantly below that of transplant donor controls even after long-term ART. The samples span the years 2004 to 2017, and the ART regimens used may be less effective than current regimens. Since PBMC availability was limited, sequencing covered only the TCR beta chain, with no alpha chain pairing. Expanded TRB clones identified before ART initiation dominated the repertoire at all time points, although this dominance fluctuated and declined in many PLHIV after ART.

Taken from the germline V gene, the CDR1 and CDR2 loops are SGHDT and YYEEEE. V is pruned by 1 base and J by 2 bases, leaving 18 bases of the junction without a gene match. Inclusive of the bounding cysteine and phenylalanine, the CDR3 is 19 residues long. Just CDR3 DNA is preserved here, 57 bases in frame from base 1. Points on this clone: Its antigen is still unknown. Base qualities were left out, and no much larger clone turns up one base away.

The immunoSEQ hsTCRB v3.0 assay was used at survey level resolution to sequence the TRB variable region. TRB sequencing targeted a depth of roughly 40,000-55,000 T-cell genomes per sample. TRB libraries were pooled and sequenced on an Illumina MiSeq using a v3 150-cycle kit. Per the authors' processing: Analysis of repertoires was carried out in R inside a reproducible Nextflow workflow spanning QC, data transformation and analysis. Custom analyses were implemented in LymphoSeq2, an R package for AIRR-Seq data exploration. A handful of samples that produced fewer than 5000 total TRB sequences were removed, so some 180 HIV repertoires were analyzed. Among the roughly 180 retained HIV repertoires, about 57 were collected before ART initiation and some 130 after ART initiation. Each repertoire was downsampled to 5000 TRB nucleotide sequences, and summary statistics were averaged across 100 downsampling iterations. The analysis kept only TRB sequences whose CDR3 regions were at least seven amino acids long. Diversity was measured with a Shannon entropy-derived clonality score and the Gini coefficient. In the repertoire networks, any two of the top 5000 CDR3 amino acid sequences were linked whenever the two sequences differed by an edit distance of one. GLIPH2 predicted antigen specificity groups and MHC restriction for TRB CDR3 amino acid sequences. To flag known CMV, EBV, HIV or tissue antigen associations, CDR3 amino acid sequences were matched against VDJdb and McPAS-TCR. Pre-ART, post-ART and control groups were compared with Wilcoxon signed-rank tests and Holm-Bonferroni correction. TCRdb's version of the immuneACCESS table is confined to in-frame rearrangements and falls short of the full clone set. An unresolved V gene accounts for under half of the shortfall where checked; the remainder is of unknown origin. V and J calls and clone size come straight from that table; D and trimming were deduced from the DNA. This sample comprises approximately 24,000 clones, more than 80% of them detected only once. Clones ranked in the top ten supply 4.3% of the sample.

Inclusion was restricted to participants for whom at least one PBMC sample before ART initiation and at least two post-ART samples were available. Treatment was received in the United States of America by all participants with HIV. Before DNA extraction, cryopreserved samples containing roughly 0.9-11 million PBMC were thawed and washed. At the time of the earliest PBMC sample for each participant with HIV, ages ranged from roughly 23 to 60 years. PBMC samples from each participant spanned 1-4 timepoints before ART initiation and 2-8 timepoints after ART initiation, with a median of 7 samples. Serial HIV viral load, CD4+ T-cell count, ART history and demographic data were obtained for every participant. Genomic DNA was extracted from unsorted PBMC with a Qiagen kit on a QIAcube, with processing performed in batches of 12 samples.

Specimen: unsorted PBMCs, collected roughly 5.7 years after starting antiretroviral therapy. The clonotype comes from a man aged 25 to 45 with HIV. Recombination connected TRBV5-6 to TRBJ2-7; 7 central bases correspond to TRBD2. The DNA is TGTGCCAGCAGCTTGTTTAGTGGACTAGTTCAAGTAAGAGCCTACGAGCAGTACTTC. Its coded protein is CASSLFSGLVQVRAYEQYF. Here the CDR3 is joined to the reference TRBV5-6 and TRBJ2-7 genes, and the full variable domain is: DAGVTQSPTHLIKTRGQQVTLRCSPKSGHDTVSWYQQALGQGPQFIFQYYEEEERQRGNFPDRFSGHQFPNYSSELNVNALLLGDSALYLCASSLFSGLVQVRAYEQYFGPGTRLTVT.